The 18 T cell receptor beta chains below come from one sample, sequenced in a study of shared clonotypes between healthy human individuals. TCRdb's table, derived via immunoSEQ multiplex PCR, lists solely in-frame clones and lacks some. Among over a million clones listed, around 78% were seen once. What was sequenced was memory CD4+ T cells from PBMCs. Stated subset: CD45RA-negative fraction. These receptors were taken from a man between 18 and 35 years old in good health. Some clones in this sample may be carry-over from other donors' samples.

To note about this clone: Possible read error: a much larger clone is one base away. The gene calls are TRBV6-5 and TRBJ1-5; no firm D call. Trimming removed 4 bases from V and 4 bases from J, with 8 bases in between. The CDR3 contains 13 residues. Germline values: CDR1 MNHEY, CDR2 SVGAGI. This CDR3 reads CASSSSRNQPQHF. The CDR3 DNA follows: TGTGCCAGCAGTTCCTCCCGTAATCAGCCCCAGCATTTT.

This chain links TRBV5-6 with TRBJ2-5, with TRBD1 identical over 7 bases. V was clipped by 6 bases and J by 4 bases; unmatched bases: 6. Germline V gene lookup returns CDR1 SGHDT and CDR2 YYEEEE. The CDR3 spans 13 residues. The CDR3 nucleotides read TGTGCCAGCACCCGTCCAGGGGGAGAGACCCAGTACTTC. It encodes CASTRPGGETQYF.

This clone was recorded a few times. This rearrangement joins TRBV2 to TRBJ1-2; possible D gene TRBD1, 5 bases. In germline, CDR1 is SNHLY, CDR2 FYNNEI. The V gene lost 7 bases and the J gene lost 2 bases, with 14 bases spanning the gap. CDR3 size: 14 residues. CDR3 coding DNA: TGTGCCAGCACCCCCACGACAGAAAACTATGGCTACACCTTC. Its protein is CASTPTTENYGYTF.

J is TRBJ2-1 and V is TRBV2; 11 bases are shared with TRBD2. This CDR3 region has 15 residues. V lost 6 bases and J lost 2; bases outside the gene matches: 3. CDR1 and CDR2 (germline): SNHLY, FYNNEI. The CDR3 loop is CASRQTSGAYNEQFF. DNA of the CDR3: TGTGCCAGCAGGCAGACTAGCGGGGCCTACAATGAGCAGTTCTTC.

The rearrangement joins TRBV28 to TRBJ1-2; the D gene is possibly TRBD1 (6 bases). The germline V gene has CDR1 MDHEN and CDR2 SYDVKM. The germline V and J ends were trimmed by 3 bases and 8 bases, with 19 bases remaining between them. CDR3 size: 15 residues. CDR3 amino acids: CASSFRGGLLGGYTF. CDR3 nucleotides: TGTGCCAGCAGTTTCAGGGGCGGGTTGTTAGGGGGCTACACCTTC.

The chain combines TRBV5-5 with TRBJ2-1; 8 bases are shared with TRBD2. V lost 5 bases, J lost 10 bases, and 11 bases stayed unmatched. CDR1 SGHKS and CDR2 YYEKEE come from the germline V gene (reference sequence). The CDR3 length is 14 residues. The CDR3 here is CASRNEAGAREQFF. The CDR3, as DNA: TGTGCCAGCAGGAACGAAGCGGGAGCACGCGAGCAGTTCTTC.

The chain has TRBV2 and TRBJ2-5; D gene unclear. This CDR3 spans 13 amino acids. V lost 7 bases and J lost 0, with 9 bases in between. Germline V gene data show CDR1 as SNHLY and CDR2 as FYNNEI. DNA of the CDR3: TGTGCCAGCAAAGTGGCGGACCAAGAGACCCAGTACTTC. Residues: CASKVADQETQYF.

The V gene is TRBV5-4, the J gene TRBJ2-2; 10 bases match TRBD2. CDR1 is SGHNT, CDR2 YYREEE, per germline (reference sequence). The trim removed 5 bases at V and 4 bases at J, leaving 11 bases unmatched. The CDR3 totals 17 residues. The CDR3: CASREGGLASLTGELFF. As DNA, the CDR3 is TGTGCCAGCAGGGAGGGGGGACTAGCGTCCCTCACCGGGGAGCTGTTTTTT.

The rearrangement joins TRBV6-6 to TRBJ1-3; no reliable D call. Trimming pared 0 bases from V and 4 bases from J, leaving 10 bases between. Germline CDR1 is MNHNY and CDR2 is SVGAGI (reference sequence). The CDR3 length is 15 residues. This CDR3 is CASSYSRGSGNTIYF. As DNA, the CDR3 is TGTGCCAGCAGTTACTCGCGGGGATCGGGAAACACCATATATTTT.

CDR3 coding DNA: TGTGCCAGCGAACGGGACGGGCTCTACGAGCAGTACTTC. It codes for CASERDGLYEQYF. This chain links TRBV6-1 with TRBJ2-7; D is perhaps TRBD1 or TRBD2 (5 bases each). Trimming stripped 8 bases from V and 3 bases from J, with 14 bases between. Looked up from germline, CDR1 is MNHNS and CDR2 is SASEGT. The CDR3 spans 13 residues.

The rearrangement joins TRBV10-3 to TRBJ2-2; D remains ambiguous. Germline V gene lookup returns CDR1 ENHRY and CDR2 SYGVKD. With 2 bases removed from V and 7 bases from J, the gap between germline ends came to 5 bases. The length of the CDR3 is 12 residues. CDR3 loop: CAISEGIGELFF. CDR3 DNA sequence: TGTGCCATCAGTGAGGGAATCGGGGAGCTGTTTTTT.

V gene TRBV19 combines with J gene TRBJ2-2; 7 bases are a match to TRBD1. The junction had 13 bases not matched to a gene; V was cut back by 7 bases and J by 5 bases. Germline loops: CDR1 LNHDA, CDR2 SQIVND (reference sequence). This CDR3 is 16 amino acids long. In nucleotides, the CDR3 is TGTGCCAGTAACCCTAGGGGGCAGGGGCGGACCGGGGAGCTGTTTTTT. Translated, it gives CASNPRGQGRTGELFF.

This clone has ten or more counts. The chain couples TRBV5-4 to TRBJ1-1, with TRBD1 as a possible D gene (6 bases). Trimming cost V 0 bases and J 2 bases, with 11 bases left between them. Germline lookup yields CDR1 SGHNT and CDR2 YYREEE (reference sequence). The CDR3 loop spans 15 amino acids. The CDR3 loop reads CASSLGEGGNTEAFF. The CDR3 DNA reads TGTGCCAGCAGCTTGGGGGAGGGGGGTAACACTGAAGCTTTCTTT.

The chain carries TRBV29-1 and TRBJ1-2; D unclear. The CDR3 consists of 15 residues. V was pared by 3 bases and J by 7 bases, with 21 bases between. Germline CDR1 reads SQVTM; CDR2 reads ANQGSEA. The CDR3 spells CSVDPIGAGVGGYTF. The CDR3 nucleotides are TGCAGCGTTGACCCGATAGGTGCCGGGGTAGGTGGCTACACCTTC.

This chain links TRBV7-8 with TRBJ2-7; D perhaps matches TRBD2 (7 bases). This CDR3 comprises 17 residues. The V gene lost 0 bases and the J gene lost 2 bases, with 17 bases spanning the gap. The V gene's germline CDR1 is SGHVS and CDR2 FQNEAQ. The CDR3 nucleotides are TGTGCCAGCAGCTTAGCTGGGGGCGGGAGAAGAGCCTACGAGCAGTACTTC. It specifies CASSLAGGGRRAYEQYF. Full variable domain (remainder filled in from reference TRBV7-8 and TRBJ2-7): GAGVSQSPRYKVAKRGQDVALRCDPISGHVSLFWYQQALGQGPEFLTYFQNEAQLDKSGLPSDRFFAERPEGSVSTLKIQRTQQEDSAVYLCASSLAGGGRRAYEQYFGPGTRLTVT.

The rearrangement links TRBV11-3 to TRBJ2-1; TRBD2 agrees at 7 bases. CDR1 is SGHNT and CDR2 is YENEEA in the germline V gene. This CDR3 is built from 14 residues. The V and J ends lost 5 bases and 2 bases, in that order; junction bases with no gene match: 3. This chain's CDR3 is CASSLGLAYNEQFF. DNA for the CDR3: TGTGCCAGCAGCCTAGGACTAGCCTACAATGAGCAGTTCTTC.

The genes are TRBV28 and TRBJ2-7; 7 nucleotides agree with TRBD2. This CDR3 has 13 amino acids. V lost 7 bases, J lost 5 bases, and 8 bases stayed unmatched. Germline V CDR1 and CDR2: MDHEN, SYDVKM. CDR3 nucleotides: TGTGCCAGCACCCTCAGCGGGATCCACGAGCAGTACTTC. Its translation is CASTLSGIHEQYF.

The table lists this clone with a few counts. This chain joins TRBV27 and TRBJ1-2; possible D gene TRBD1, 6 bases. V lost 7 bases and J lost 8, with 26 bases in between. The CDR3 is 16 residues long. Germline V gene sequence: CDR1 MNHEY, CDR2 SMNVEV (reference sequence). The CDR3 protein is CASTGGKGQGVFGYTF. For the CDR3, the DNA is TGTGCCAGCACTGGGGGCAAGGGGCAGGGAGTCTTCGGCTACACCTTC.